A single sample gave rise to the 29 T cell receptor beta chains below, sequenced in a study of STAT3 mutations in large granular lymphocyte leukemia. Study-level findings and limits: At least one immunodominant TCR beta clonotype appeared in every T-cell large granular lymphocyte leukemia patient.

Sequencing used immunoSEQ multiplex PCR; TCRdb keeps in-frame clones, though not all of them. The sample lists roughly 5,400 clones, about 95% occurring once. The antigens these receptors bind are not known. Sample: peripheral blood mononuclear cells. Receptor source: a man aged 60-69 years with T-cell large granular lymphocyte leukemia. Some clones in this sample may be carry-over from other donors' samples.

The CDR3: CASSEWATGTATNEKLFF. CDR3 coding DNA: TGTGCCAGCAGTGAATGGGCGACAGGGACTGCAACTAATGAAAAACTGTTTTTT. The chain recombines TRBV2 with TRBJ1-4; 7 nucleotides match TRBD1. J gave up 0 bases and V 2 bases, and 9 bases lay outside the gene matches. Germline loops: CDR1 SNHLY, CDR2 FYNNEI. CDR3 size: 18 residues.

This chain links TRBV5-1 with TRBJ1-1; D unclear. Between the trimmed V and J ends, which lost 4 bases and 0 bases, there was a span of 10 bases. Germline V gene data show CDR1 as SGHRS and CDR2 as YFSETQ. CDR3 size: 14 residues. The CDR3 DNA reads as TGCGCCAGCAGCACCGAAACCCTGAACACTGAAGCTTTCTTT. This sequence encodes CASSTETLNTEAFF.

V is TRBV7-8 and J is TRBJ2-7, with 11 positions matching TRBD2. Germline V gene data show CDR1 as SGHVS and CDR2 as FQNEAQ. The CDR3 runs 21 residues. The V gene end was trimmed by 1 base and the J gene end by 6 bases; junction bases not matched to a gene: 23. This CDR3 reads CASSLGAGSGTSGLTLLEQYF. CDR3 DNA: TGTGCCAGCAGCTTAGGGGCGGGTTCGGGGACTAGCGGACTCACCCTCCTCGAGCAGTACTTC.

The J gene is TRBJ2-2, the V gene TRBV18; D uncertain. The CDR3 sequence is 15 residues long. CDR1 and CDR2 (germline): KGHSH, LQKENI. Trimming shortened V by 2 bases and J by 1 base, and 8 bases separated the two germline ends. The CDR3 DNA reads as TGTGCCAGCTCACCAAATAAGGAGAACACCGGGGAGCTGTTTTTT. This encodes CASSPNKENTGELFF.

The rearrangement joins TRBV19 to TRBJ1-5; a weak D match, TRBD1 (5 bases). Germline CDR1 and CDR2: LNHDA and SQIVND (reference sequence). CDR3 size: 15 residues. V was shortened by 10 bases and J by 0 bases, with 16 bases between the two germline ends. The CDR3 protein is CATRAGPISNQPQHF. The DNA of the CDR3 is TGTGCCACCAGGGCGGGGCCGATTAGCAATCAGCCCCAGCATTTT.

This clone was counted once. The CDR3 here is CASSLGLAGVETQYF. The CDR3 DNA reads as TGCGCCAGCAGCTTGGGACTAGCGGGAGTGGAGACCCAGTACTTC. The chain recombines TRBV5-1 with TRBJ2-5; 12 nucleotides align to TRBD2. V shed 0 bases, J shed 5 bases, and the junction held 2 bases outside the gene matches. The CDR3 runs 15 residues. The germline V gene encodes CDR1 SGHRS and CDR2 YFSETQ.

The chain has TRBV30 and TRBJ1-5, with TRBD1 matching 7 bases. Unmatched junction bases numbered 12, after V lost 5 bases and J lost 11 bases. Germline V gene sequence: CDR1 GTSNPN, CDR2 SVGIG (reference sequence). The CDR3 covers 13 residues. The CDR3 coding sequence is TGTGCCTGGGCCGGGGACAGTCGGGGGTCCCAGCATTTT. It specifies CAWAGDSRGSQHF.

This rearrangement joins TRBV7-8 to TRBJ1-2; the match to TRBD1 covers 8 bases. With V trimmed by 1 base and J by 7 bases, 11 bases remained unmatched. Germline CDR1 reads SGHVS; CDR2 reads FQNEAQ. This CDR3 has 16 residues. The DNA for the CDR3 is TGTGCCAGCAGCTTAGGCGTTGGGACAGGTTTTCTTGGCTACACCTTC. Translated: CASSLGVGTGFLGYTF. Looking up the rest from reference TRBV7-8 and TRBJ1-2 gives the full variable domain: GAGVSQSPRYKVAKRGQDVALRCDPISGHVSLFWYQQALGQGPEFLTYFQNEAQLDKSGLPSDRFFAERPEGSVSTLKIQRTQQEDSAVYLCASSLGVGTGFLGYTFGSGTRLTVV.

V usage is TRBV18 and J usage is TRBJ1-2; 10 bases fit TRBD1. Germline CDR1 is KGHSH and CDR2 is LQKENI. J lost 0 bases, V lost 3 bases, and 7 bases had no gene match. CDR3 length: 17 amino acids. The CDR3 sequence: CASSPPGQGPTNYGYTF. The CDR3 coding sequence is TGTGCCAGCTCACCTCCGGGACAGGGGCCCACTAACTATGGCTACACCTTC.

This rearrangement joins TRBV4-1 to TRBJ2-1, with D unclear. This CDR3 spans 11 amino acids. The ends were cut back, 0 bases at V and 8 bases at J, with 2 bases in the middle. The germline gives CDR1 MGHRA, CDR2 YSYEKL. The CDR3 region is CASSQEYEQFF. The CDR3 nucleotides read TGCGCCAGCAGCCAAGAATATGAGCAGTTCTTC.

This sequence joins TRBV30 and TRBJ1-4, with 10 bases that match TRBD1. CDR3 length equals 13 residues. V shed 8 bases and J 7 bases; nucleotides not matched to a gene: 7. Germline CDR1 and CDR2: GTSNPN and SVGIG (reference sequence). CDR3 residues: CATHGQGGEKLFF. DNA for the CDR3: TGTGCCACCCACGGACAGGGGGGTGAAAAACTGTTTTTT.

The CDR3 DNA sequence: TGTGCCAGCAGTGGGGACAGGGGGCGCAATGAGCAGTTCTTC. Protein sequence: CASSGDRGRNEQFF. The rearrangement uses TRBV25-1 and TRBJ2-1; 12 bases match TRBD1. Losses at the gene ends were 4 bases for V and 6 bases for J; bases not matched to a gene: 1. This CDR3 comprises 14 residues. Per the germline V gene, CDR1 is MGHDK and CDR2 is SYGVNS.

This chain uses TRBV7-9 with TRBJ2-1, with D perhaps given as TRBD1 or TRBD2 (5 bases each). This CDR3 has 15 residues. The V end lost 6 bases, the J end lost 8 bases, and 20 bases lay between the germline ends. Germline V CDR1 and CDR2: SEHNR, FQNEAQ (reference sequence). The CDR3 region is CASRVGTESLDEQFF. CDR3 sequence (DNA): TGTGCCAGCAGGGTCGGGACGGAAAGCTTGGATGAGCAGTTCTTC.

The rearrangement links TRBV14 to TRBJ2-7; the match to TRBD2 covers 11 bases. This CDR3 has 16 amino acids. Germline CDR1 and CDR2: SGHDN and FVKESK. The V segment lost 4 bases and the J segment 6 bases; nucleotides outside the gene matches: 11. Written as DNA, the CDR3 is TGTGCCAGCAGCCGCCTGACTAGCGGGATGTCAGCCGAGCAGTACTTC. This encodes CASSRLTSGMSAEQYF.

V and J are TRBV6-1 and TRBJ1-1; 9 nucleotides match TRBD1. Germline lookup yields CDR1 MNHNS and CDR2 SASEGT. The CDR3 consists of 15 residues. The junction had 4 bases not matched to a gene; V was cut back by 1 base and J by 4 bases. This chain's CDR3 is CASSEDRGRVTEAFF. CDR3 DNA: TGTGCCAGCAGTGAAGACAGGGGGCGAGTCACTGAAGCTTTCTTT.

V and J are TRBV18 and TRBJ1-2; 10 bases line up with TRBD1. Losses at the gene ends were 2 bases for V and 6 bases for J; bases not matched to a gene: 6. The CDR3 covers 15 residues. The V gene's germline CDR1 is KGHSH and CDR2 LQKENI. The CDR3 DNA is TGTGCCAGCTCACCAAGCAAGGGGACAGGGGATGGCTACACCTTC. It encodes CASSPSKGTGDGYTF.

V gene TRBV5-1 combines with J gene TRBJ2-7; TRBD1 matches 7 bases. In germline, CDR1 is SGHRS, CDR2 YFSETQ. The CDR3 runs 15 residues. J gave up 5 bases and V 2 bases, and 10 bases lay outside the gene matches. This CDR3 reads CASSLSHRGLDEQYF. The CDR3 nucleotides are TGCGCCAGCAGCTTATCCCACAGGGGTCTGGACGAGCAGTACTTC.

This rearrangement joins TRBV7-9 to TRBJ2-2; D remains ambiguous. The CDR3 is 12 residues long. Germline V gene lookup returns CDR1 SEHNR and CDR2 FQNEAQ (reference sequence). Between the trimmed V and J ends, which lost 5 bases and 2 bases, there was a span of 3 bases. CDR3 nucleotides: TGTGCCAGCAGCGGTAACACCGGGGAGCTGTTTTTT. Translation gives CASSGNTGELFF.

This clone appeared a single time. The CDR3 here is CASSPTSGGEQFF. The CDR3 DNA follows: TGTGCCAGCAGTCCTACTAGCGGGGGTGAGCAGTTCTTC. The chain recombines TRBV28 with TRBJ2-1; TRBD2 agrees at 11 bases. Per the germline V gene, CDR1 is MDHEN and CDR2 is SYDVKM. With 5 bases clipped from V and 9 bases from J, the junction kept 3 bases outside the gene matches. There are 13 residues in the CDR3.

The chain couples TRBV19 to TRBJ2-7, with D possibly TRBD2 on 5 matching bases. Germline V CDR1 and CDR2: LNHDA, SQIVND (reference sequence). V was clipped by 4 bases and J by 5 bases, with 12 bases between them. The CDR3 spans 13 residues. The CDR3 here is CASSTTSFHEQYF. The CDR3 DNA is TGTGCCAGTAGTACCACTAGTTTCCACGAGCAGTACTTC.

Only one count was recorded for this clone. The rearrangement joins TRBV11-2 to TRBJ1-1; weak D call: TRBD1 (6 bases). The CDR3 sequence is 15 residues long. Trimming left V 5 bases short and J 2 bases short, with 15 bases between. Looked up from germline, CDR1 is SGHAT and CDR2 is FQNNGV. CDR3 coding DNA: TGTGCCAGCAGCCCGGTTACGGGGGGCAACACTGAAGCTTTCTTT. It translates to CASSPVTGGNTEAFF. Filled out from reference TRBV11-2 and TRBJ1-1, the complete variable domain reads EAGVAQSPRYKIIEKRQSVAFWCNPISGHATLYWYQQILGQGPKLLIQFQNNGVVDDSQLPKDRFSAERLKGVDSTLKIQPAKLEDSAVYLCASSPVTGGNTEAFFGQGTRLTVV.

Written as DNA, the CDR3 is TGTGCCAGCAGCTTAGCTACGACAGGGAGGAACTATGGCTACACCTTC. It yields the protein CASSLATTGRNYGYTF. The chain links TRBV7-2 to TRBJ1-2, with 7 nucleotides matching TRBD1. Germline-derived CDR1 and CDR2 are SGHTA and FQGNSA. The length of the CDR3 is 16 residues. The V segment lost 0 bases and the J segment 2 bases; nucleotides outside the gene matches: 6.

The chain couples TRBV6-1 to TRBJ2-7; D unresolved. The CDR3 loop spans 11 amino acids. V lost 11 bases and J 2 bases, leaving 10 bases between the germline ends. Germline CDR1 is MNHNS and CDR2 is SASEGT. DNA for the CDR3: TGTGCCTGTCGTGGGACCTACGAGCAGTACTTC. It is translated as CACRGTYEQYF.

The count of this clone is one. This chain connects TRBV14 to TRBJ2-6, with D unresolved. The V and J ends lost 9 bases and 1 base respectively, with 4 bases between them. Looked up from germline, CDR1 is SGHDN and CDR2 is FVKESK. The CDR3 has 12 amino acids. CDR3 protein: CARPSGANVLTF. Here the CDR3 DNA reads TGTGCCAGACCTTCTGGGGCCAACGTCCTGACTTTC.

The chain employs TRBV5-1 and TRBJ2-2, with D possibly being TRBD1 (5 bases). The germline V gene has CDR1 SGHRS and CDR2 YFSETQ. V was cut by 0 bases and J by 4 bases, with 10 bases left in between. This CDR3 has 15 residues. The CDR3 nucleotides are TGCGCCAGCAGCTTGGAAGGGGTGGGCACCGGGGAGCTGTTTTTT. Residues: CASSLEGVGTGELFF.

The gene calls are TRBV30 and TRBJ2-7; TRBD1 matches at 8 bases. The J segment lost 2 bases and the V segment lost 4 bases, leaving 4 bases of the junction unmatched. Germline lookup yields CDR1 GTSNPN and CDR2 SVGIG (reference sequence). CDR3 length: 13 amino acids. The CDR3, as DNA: TGTGCCTGGAAACGGGACAGGCCCTACGAGCAGTACTTC. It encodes CAWKRDRPYEQYF.

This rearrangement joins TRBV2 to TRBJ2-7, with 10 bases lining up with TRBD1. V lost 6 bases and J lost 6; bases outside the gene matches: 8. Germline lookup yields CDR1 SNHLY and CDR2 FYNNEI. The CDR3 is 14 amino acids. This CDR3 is CASRDPGQGTEQYF. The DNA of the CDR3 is TGTGCCAGCAGAGATCCGGGACAGGGGACCGAGCAGTACTTC.

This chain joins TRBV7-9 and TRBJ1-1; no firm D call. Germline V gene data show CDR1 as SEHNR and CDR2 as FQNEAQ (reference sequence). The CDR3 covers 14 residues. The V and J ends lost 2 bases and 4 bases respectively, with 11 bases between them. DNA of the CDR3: TGTGCCAGCAGCTTAATGGAGCGCAGCACTGAAGCTTTCTTT. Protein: CASSLMERSTEAFF.

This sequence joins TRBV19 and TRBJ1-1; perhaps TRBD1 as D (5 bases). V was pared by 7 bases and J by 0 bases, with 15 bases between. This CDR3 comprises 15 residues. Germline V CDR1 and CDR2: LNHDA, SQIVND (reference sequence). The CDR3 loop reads CASKWGPGLNTEAFF. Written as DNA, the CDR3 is TGTGCCAGTAAATGGGGCCCGGGATTGAACACTGAAGCTTTCTTT.